Presented here are 27 T cell receptor beta chains from one specimen sequenced in a study of blood T cell repertoires in COVID-19. Data came from immunoSEQ multiplex PCR; TCRdb stores just in-frame clones and leaves some out. The sample includes under 450,000 clones, about 91% of them seen just once. The sample was peripheral blood. The receptor set was obtained from a woman between 45 and 60 years old with COVID-19, enrolled during active disease.

J is TRBJ2-1 and V is TRBV27; TRBD2 matches 9 bases. The ends lost 5 bases at V and 2 bases at J; junction bases unmatched: 4. The germline CDR1 and CDR2 sequences are MNHEY and SMNVEV (reference sequence). The CDR3 consists of 15 residues. DNA of the CDR3: TGTGCCAGCAGTCGCGGGGGGGACCCCTACAATGAGCAGTTCTTC. Translation: CASSRGGDPYNEQFF.

The chain joins TRBV4-1 to TRBJ1-5; 7 bases fit TRBD1. Germline V gene sequence: CDR1 MGHRA, CDR2 YSYEKL. CDR3 length: 15 residues. Trimming took 4 bases from V and 6 from J; bases not matched to a gene: 9. CDR3 sequence (DNA): TGCGCCAGCAGCCCGGAGACAGGGAGGAGTCAGCCCCAGCATTTT. It codes for CASSPETGRSQPQHF.

This chain connects TRBV5-1 to TRBJ2-2; 9 bases match TRBD2. CDR3 size: 16 residues. From germline, CDR1 is SGHRS and CDR2 YFSETQ. V was clipped by 1 base and J by 5 bases; unmatched bases: 6. CDR3 in DNA: TGCGCCAGCAGCTTGTCAGCGGGGGGACGGACCGGGGAGCTGTTTTTT. This codes for CASSLSAGGRTGELFF.

The chain recombines TRBV5-1 with TRBJ2-5; a weak D match, TRBD2 (5 bases). The CDR3 spans 16 residues. Trimming stripped 0 bases from V and 3 bases from J, with 15 bases between. The germline V gene has CDR1 SGHRS and CDR2 YFSETQ. CDR3 in amino acids: CASSLATVSGEETQYF. The CDR3 DNA reads as TGCGCCAGCAGCTTGGCCACTGTCTCCGGGGAAGAGACCCAGTACTTC.

The chain recombines TRBV6-6 with TRBJ2-2, with a possible D match to TRBD1 (6 bases). Germline CDR1 and CDR2: MNHNY and SVGAGI (reference sequence). V lost 5 bases and J 1 base, leaving 17 bases between the germline ends. This CDR3 comprises 17 residues. CDR3 amino acids: CASSLHRSGQNTGELFF. The DNA for the CDR3 is TGTGCCAGCAGTCTTCACCGATCGGGACAGAACACCGGGGAGCTGTTTTTT.

This chain links TRBV19 with TRBJ1-1, with 7 bases that match TRBD1. The length of the CDR3 is 17 residues. The germline V gene encodes CDR1 LNHDA and CDR2 SQIVND (reference sequence). J was trimmed by 0 bases and V by 6 bases; bases with no gene match: 13. The CDR3 DNA sequence: TGTGCCAGTAGGGACCCGGGGACAGCACTTTTGAACACTGAAGCTTTCTTT. Protein product: CASRDPGTALLNTEAFF.

J is TRBJ2-7 and V is TRBV2; D call uncertain. Per the germline V gene, CDR1 is SNHLY and CDR2 is FYNNEI. V was trimmed by 3 bases and J by 6 bases, leaving 9 bases between them. The CDR3 contains 12 residues. CDR3 protein: CASSDDSTEQYF. The CDR3 nucleotides are TGTGCCAGCAGTGATGACTCGACCGAGCAGTACTTC.

The V gene is TRBV6-5, the J gene TRBJ1-1, with D possibly TRBD1 on 6 matching bases. The V gene lost 2 bases and the J gene lost 2 bases, with 9 bases spanning the gap. CDR1 is MNHEY, CDR2 SVGAGI, per germline. This CDR3 is 14 amino acids long. CDR3 DNA sequence: TGTGCCAGCAGTTACGGGACATATAACACTGAAGCTTTCTTT. It specifies CASSYGTYNTEAFF.

This chain joins TRBV19 and TRBJ1-2; tentative D call: TRBD1 (6 bases). Trimming pared 5 bases from V and 7 bases from J, leaving 8 bases between. This CDR3 has 11 residues. Germline assignment: CDR1 LNHDA and CDR2 SQIVND (reference sequence). CDR3 region: CASSQQGGYTF. The CDR3 DNA follows: TGTGCCAGTAGTCAACAGGGTGGCTACACCTTC.

The chain links TRBV3-1 (or the pseudogene TRBV3-2) to TRBJ2-7; tentative D call: TRBD1 (7 bases). With 4 bases removed from V and 2 bases from J, the gap between germline ends came to 15 bases. CDR1 and CDR2 from the germline V gene are LGHDT and YNNKEL (reference sequence). The CDR3 is 15 amino acids. CDR3: CASSPGGGRTYEQYF. As DNA, the CDR3 is TGTGCCAGCAGCCCAGGGGGAGGCAGAACCTACGAGCAGTACTTC.

This clone was counted a few times. This sequence joins TRBV10-3 and TRBJ2-2, with a weak D call TRBD2 (7 bases). The V and J ends lost 4 bases and 0 bases respectively, with 12 bases between them. Germline CDR1 reads ENHRY; CDR2 reads SYGVKD. This CDR3 comprises 16 residues. This CDR3 reads CAISGGGSANTGELFF. The CDR3 bases are TGTGCCATCAGTGGGGGGGGCTCAGCGAACACCGGGGAGCTGTTTTTT.

This sequence joins TRBV19 and TRBJ1-1; tentatively, D is TRBD1 (6 bases). Germline CDR1 reads LNHDA; CDR2 reads SQIVND (reference sequence). V dropped 6 bases and J dropped 3 bases, with 14 bases sitting between them. There are 14 residues in the CDR3. For the CDR3, the DNA is TGTGCCAGTAGCCTTGACAGGACACACACTGAAGCTTTCTTT. Its protein product is CASSLDRTHTEAFF.

V is TRBV28 and J is TRBJ1-4; the D is unclear. The CDR3 length is 16 residues. Trimming left V 3 bases short and J 2 bases short, with 13 bases between. Germline V gene sequence: CDR1 MDHEN, CDR2 SYDVKM. CDR3 amino acids: CASSLMERSTNEKLFF. CDR3 DNA: TGTGCCAGCAGTTTGATGGAAAGGAGCACTAATGAAAAACTGTTTTTT.

This clone was seen once. CDR3 residues: CASSYSSPGLAGGSDTQYF. The CDR3 region has the DNA TGTGCCAGCAGTTACTCGTCTCCGGGACTAGCGGGGGGCTCAGATACGCAGTATTTT. The chain uses TRBV6-2 or TRBV6-3 and TRBJ2-3; 15 nucleotides align to TRBD2. The CDR3 is 19 residues long. Per the germline V gene, CDR1 is MNHEY and CDR2 is SVGEGT. V shed 0 bases and J 4 bases; nucleotides not matched to a gene: 8.

V usage is TRBV29-1 and J usage is TRBJ1-1; D is perhaps TRBD1 (6 bases). Germline CDR1 is SQVTM and CDR2 is ANQGSEA. The CDR3 loop spans 12 amino acids. With 5 bases removed from V and 3 bases from J, the gap between germline ends came to 10 bases. The CDR3: CSVRKGDTEAFF. The CDR3 nucleotides read TGCAGCGTTCGGAAGGGGGACACTGAAGCTTTCTTT.

The rearrangement joins TRBV6-5 to TRBJ2-2; D not certain. Trimming removed 7 bases at V and 1 base at J, with 10 bases between. Germline CDR1 is MNHEY and CDR2 is SVGAGI. The CDR3 spans 14 residues. The CDR3 protein is CASTRRQNTGELFF. Written as DNA, the CDR3 is TGTGCCAGCACCCGGCGGCAGAACACCGGGGAGCTGTTTTTT.

The chain is built from TRBV29-1 and TRBJ2-7; TRBD2 aligns across 11 bases. Looked up from germline, CDR1 is SQVTM and CDR2 is ANQGSEA. The CDR3 is made up of 16 amino acids. V lost 6 bases and J lost 2; bases outside the gene matches: 12. In nucleotides, the CDR3 is TGCAGCGTCCAACCAACTAGCGGGGGCCGAACCTACGAGCAGTACTTC. Translation: CSVQPTSGGRTYEQYF.

This rearrangement joins TRBV9 to TRBJ2-1, with TRBD2 as a possible D gene (6 bases). The germline gives CDR1 SGDLS, CDR2 YYNGEE. This CDR3 is 15 amino acids long. Trimming pared 0 bases from V and 7 bases from J, leaving 14 bases between. As DNA, the CDR3 is TGTGCCAGCAGCGTAGGGCGGGGTCCCGGGAATGAGCAGTTCTTC. It codes for CASSVGRGPGNEQFF. Full variable domain (remainder filled in from reference TRBV9 and TRBJ2-1): DSGVTQTPKHLITATGQRVTLRCSPRSGDLSVYWYQQSLDQGLQFLIQYYNGEERAKGNILERFSAQQFPDLHSELNLSSLELGDSALYFCASSVGRGPGNEQFFGPGTRLTVL.

This clone has just one count. The V and J genes are TRBV5-8 and TRBJ1-6; D call uncertain. CDR1 is SGHTS and CDR2 is YDEGEE in the germline V gene. Trimming took off 6 bases at V and 7 bases at J, with 14 bases between the two ends. The CDR3 extends over 14 amino acids. The chain's CDR3 is CASTNVALNSPLHF. For the CDR3, the DNA is TGTGCCAGCACCAATGTGGCTCTCAATTCACCCCTCCACTTT.

The chain recombines TRBV27 with TRBJ2-3, with 9 positions matching TRBD2. The CDR3 spans 15 residues. V lost 6 bases to trimming and J lost 3 bases; unmatched junction nucleotides: 7. From germline, CDR1 is MNHEY and CDR2 SMNVEV (reference sequence). CDR3 sequence reads: CASRVAGGPTDTQYF. In DNA form, the CDR3 reads TGTGCCAGCAGAGTGGCGGGGGGGCCAACAGATACGCAGTATTTT.

This chain joins TRBV5-6 and TRBJ1-2; the D is unclear. The length of the CDR3 is 13 residues. CDR1 is SGHDT, CDR2 YYEEEE, per germline. Deletions cut 2 bases from V and 0 bases from J, with 5 bases between. This CDR3 reads CASSLTANYGYTF. CDR3 DNA sequence: TGTGCCAGCAGCTTAACTGCTAACTATGGCTACACCTTC.

The chain uses TRBV5-1 and TRBJ1-2, with a tentative D call TRBD1 (6 bases). Looked up from germline, CDR1 is SGHRS and CDR2 is YFSETQ. This CDR3 has 14 amino acids. The V and J ends lost 7 bases and 4 bases respectively, with 17 bases between them. CDR3 sequence reads: CASGKQGPFYGYTF. CDR3 DNA: TGCGCCAGCGGCAAACAGGGACCTTTCTATGGCTACACCTTC.

V is TRBV7-8 and J is TRBJ2-6, with D possibly matching TRBD1 (5 bases). The CDR3 spans 15 residues. V lost 5 bases, J lost 0 bases, and 8 bases lay in between. CDR1 is SGHVS, CDR2 FQNEAQ, per germline. The CDR3 region is CASSLGPSGANVLTF. The CDR3 bases are TGTGCCAGCAGCCTGGGGCCCTCTGGGGCCAACGTCCTGACTTTC.

V and J are TRBV11-2 and TRBJ1-3; D is unresolved. V lost 5 bases, J lost 4 bases, and 6 bases lay in between. The length of the CDR3 is 12 residues. Germline CDR1 SGHAT, CDR2 FQNNGV. The CDR3 region is CASSPVGNTIYF. For the CDR3, the DNA is TGTGCCAGCAGCCCAGTGGGAAACACCATATATTTT.

CDR3 region: CASSLTREDGYTF. The CDR3 nucleotides read TGTGCCAGCAGCTTAACGAGGGAAGATGGCTACACCTTC. The V gene is TRBV7-9, the J gene TRBJ1-2; D gene ambiguous. Germline CDR1 and CDR2: SEHNR and FQNEAQ (reference sequence). V lost 2 bases to trimming and J lost 6 bases, with 10 bases between them. This CDR3 has 13 amino acids.

The rearrangement uses TRBV2 and TRBJ2-7; possible D gene TRBD2, 7 bases. Germline V CDR1 and CDR2: SNHLY, FYNNEI. CDR3 length: 14 amino acids. The V and J ends lost 6 bases and 5 bases respectively, with 17 bases between them. In DNA, the CDR3 is TGTGCCAGCAGGGGGTTCGGGGGGCGAAACGAGCAGTACTTC. Translated: CASRGFGGRNEQYF.

The J gene is TRBJ2-3, the V gene TRBV27; no definite D call. Germline CDR1 reads MNHEY; CDR2 reads SMNVEV (reference sequence). Trimming took off 3 bases at V and 1 base at J, with 14 bases between the two ends. The length of the CDR3 is 16 residues. CDR3 sequence: CASSLVLNRGTDTQYF. The CDR3, as DNA: TGTGCCAGCAGTTTGGTTCTAAATCGGGGCACAGATACGCAGTATTTT.